This is a list of T cell receptor beta chains from one sample in a study of blood T cell repertoires in COVID-19. The method was immunoSEQ multiplex PCR; TCRdb's version includes in-frame clones alone and lacks a portion of them. Of about 260,000 clones listed, around 80% are singletons. The material sequenced was peripheral blood. These receptors were collected from a man in his sixties with acute or convalescent COVID-19. Both conserved end residues are part of each CDR3. The D gene is left open where the match is weak. The size entry is marked missing in some rows and otherwise reads once, few, many or a size class.

j_call d_call v_call clone_size cdr3_aa cdr3_nt
TRBJ1-1 . TRBV6-5 . CASSPTGPTEAFF TGTGCCAGCAGTCCCACAGGGCCCACTGAAGCTTTCTTT
TRBJ2-7 TRBD1 TRBV11-2 once CASSLGTGGVRTYEQYF TGTGCCAGCAGCTTAGGGACAGGGGGGGTTCGGACCTACGAGCAGTACTTC
TRBJ2-7 TRBD2 TRBV20-1 . CSASRTSGYYEQYF TGCAGTGCTAGTAGGACTAGCGGTTACTACGAGCAGTACTTC
TRBJ1-1 . TRBV5-1 once CASSLEQYTEAFF TGCGCCAGCAGCTTGGAACAGTACACTGAAGCTTTCTTT
TRBJ2-7 . TRBV28 . CASSLGDSSDYEQYF TGTGCCAGCAGTTTAGGGGACTCTAGTGATTATGAGCAGTACTTC
TRBJ1-5 TRBD1 TRBV19 . CASSIYRGSGQPQHF TGTGCCAGTAGTATTTACAGGGGCTCTGGTCAGCCCCAGCATTTT
TRBJ2-5 . TRBV9 few CASSNHGLARGETQYF TGTGCCAGCAGCAACCACGGGCTAGCTAGAGGAGAGACCCAGTACTTC
TRBJ1-2 TRBD1 TRBV12-3/TRBV12-4 . CASSLTGGKSYTF TGTGCCAGCAGTTTAACAGGGGGGAAAAGCTACACCTTC
TRBJ2-1 TRBD2 TRBV5-1 . CASSPGLAGASYNEQFF TGCGCCAGCAGCCCGGGACTAGCGGGAGCCTCCTACAATGAGCAGTTCTTC
TRBJ2-3 . TRBV28 few CASSLEGTSNTQYF TGTGCCAGCAGTTTAGAGGGAACGTCGAATACGCAGTATTTT